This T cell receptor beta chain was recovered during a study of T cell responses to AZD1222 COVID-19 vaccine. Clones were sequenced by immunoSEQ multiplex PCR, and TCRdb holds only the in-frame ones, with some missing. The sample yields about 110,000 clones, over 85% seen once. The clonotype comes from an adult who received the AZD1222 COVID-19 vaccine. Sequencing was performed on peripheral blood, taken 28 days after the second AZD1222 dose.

The CDR3 region is CASSLAYPAQSSYEQYF. DNA of the CDR3: TGCGCCAGCAGCTTGGCCTATCCGGCACAAAGCTCCTACGAGCAGTACTTC. This chain links TRBV5-1 with TRBJ2-7; no definite D call. Trimming stripped 0 bases from V and 0 bases from J, with 16 bases between. CDR3 length equals 17 residues. Germline V gene lookup returns CDR1 SGHRS and CDR2 YFSETQ.